These 23 T cell receptor beta chains share one sample of origin, sequenced in a study of identical twins. MiXCR, applied by TCRdb to the 5' RACE reads, yields one record per CDR3 protein. This sample carries approximately 680,000 distinct CDR3 sequences, about 7% of them seen once, and the ten largest clones take 1.6%. This sample also belongs to another study, concerning yellow fever vaccine responses in identical twins.

The sequenced sample was PBMCs. The source of these receptors is a woman aged 18-29 years in good health.

The rearrangement links TRBV6-5 to TRBJ1-4; D is uncertain. CDR3 length: 17 amino acids. Germline V gene sequence: CDR1 MNHEY, CDR2 SVGAGI. Trimming cost V 0 bases and J 3 bases, with 14 bases left between them. CDR3 nucleotide sequence: TGTGCCAGCAGTTACTCACGGACGACCCCATCTAATGAAAAACTGTTTTTT. Its translation: CASSYSRTTPSNEKLFF.

The chain recombines TRBV5-1 with TRBJ2-7, with 8 bases that match TRBD1. The CDR3 sequence is 14 residues long. V lost 4 bases and J lost 0; bases outside the gene matches: 3. The germline V gene encodes CDR1 SGHRS and CDR2 YFSETQ. The CDR3 sequence is CASSVTGVSYEQYF. The CDR3 DNA follows: TGCGCCAGCAGCGTGACAGGGGTCTCCTACGAGCAGTACTTC.

This clonotype came up a few times. The chain joins TRBV18 to TRBJ2-7; a possible D gene is TRBD1 (6 bases). CDR1 and CDR2 (germline): KGHSH, LQKENI. Trimming left V 3 bases short and J 2 bases short, with 11 bases between. CDR3 length equals 14 residues. Here the CDR3 DNA reads TGTGCCAGCTCACCCAACAGGGACACCTACGAGCAGTACTTC. It is translated as CASSPNRDTYEQYF.

This clonotype has just a few counts. The genes are TRBV5-1 and TRBJ2-3; 9 bases fit TRBD1. Trimming cost V 2 bases and J 5 bases; bases outside gene matches: 6. Germline CDR1 SGHRS, CDR2 YFSETQ. This CDR3 comprises 15 residues. The CDR3 is CASSLQGARGDTQYF. CDR3 DNA sequence: TGCGCCAGCAGCTTACAGGGGGCACGTGGAGATACGCAGTATTTT. The whole variable domain, filled in from reference TRBV5-1 and TRBJ2-3, reads KAGVTQTPRYLIKTRGQQVTLSCSPISGHRSVSWYQQTPGQGLQFLFEYFSETQRNKGNFPGRFSGRQFSNSRSEMNVSTLELGDSALYLCASSLQGARGDTQYFGPGTRLTVL.

This chain connects TRBV12-3 or TRBV12-4 to TRBJ1-1, with a weak D call TRBD1 (5 bases). The V gene lost 7 bases and the J gene lost 0 bases, with 18 bases spanning the gap. This CDR3 spans 16 amino acids. CDR3 protein: CASTSRGQGVNTEAFF. CDR3 nucleotides: TGTGCCAGCACCTCGCGTGGGCAGGGAGTGAACACTGAAGCTTTCTTT.

This clonotype has just a few counts. The chain employs TRBV21-1 and TRBJ2-7; the D call TRBD2 from the table was never checked on the DNA. TRBV21-1 is tagged as a pseudogene. The CDR3 runs to 16 residues. CDR3 DNA sequence: TGTGCCAGCACCTTGTCGGAGGGAACCCCTCTCTACGAGCAGTACGTC. This codes for CASTLSEGTPLYEQYV.

The chain carries TRBV5-1 and TRBJ2-2; D may be TRBD2 (5 bases). Germline lookup yields CDR1 SGHRS and CDR2 YFSETQ. This CDR3 comprises 15 residues. V was clipped by 3 bases and J by 3 bases, with 12 bases between them. CDR3 region: CASSSDSRDTGELFF. DNA of the CDR3: TGCGCCAGCAGCTCAGATTCGAGGGACACCGGGGAGCTGTTTTTT.

The chain couples TRBV20-1 to TRBJ2-1; D is unclear. Trimming took off 3 bases at V and 6 bases at J, with 15 bases between the two ends. Germline V CDR1 and CDR2: DFQATT, SNEGSKA (reference sequence). The CDR3 spans 14 residues. The CDR3 reads CSARAWSLGNEQFF. As DNA, the CDR3 is TGCAGTGCTAGGGCTTGGAGTTTGGGCAATGAGCAGTTCTTC.

V and J are TRBV11-2 and TRBJ2-1; 11 nucleotides match TRBD2. Germline V CDR1 and CDR2: SGHAT, FQNNGV. The CDR3 spans 15 residues. Unmatched junction bases numbered 7, after V lost 5 bases and J lost 7 bases. The CDR3 DNA follows: TGTGCCAGCAGCACTAGCGGGGGTACCTGGAATGAGCAGTTCTTC. Translating it yields CASSTSGGTWNEQFF.

This clonotype turned up a few times. This chain uses TRBV5-1 with TRBJ1-2; the match to TRBD1 covers 7 bases. V trimming: 4 bases; J trimming: 3 bases; junction bases outside the gene matches: 6. This CDR3 spans 14 amino acids. In germline, CDR1 is SGHRS, CDR2 YFSETQ. The CDR3 spells CASSRDTGDYGYTF. The DNA of the CDR3 is TGCGCCAGCAGCCGTGACACAGGGGACTATGGCTACACCTTC. The full variable domain, with the rest looked up from reference TRBV5-1 and TRBJ1-2, is KAGVTQTPRYLIKTRGQQVTLSCSPISGHRSVSWYQQTPGQGLQFLFEYFSETQRNKGNFPGRFSGRQFSNSRSEMNVSTLELGDSALYLCASSRDTGDYGYTFGSGTRLTVV.

The rearrangement joins TRBV10-1 to TRBJ2-7; D is uncertain. The V end lost 0 bases, the J end lost 0 bases, and 6 bases lay between the germline ends. The CDR3 is 14 residues long. Germline assignment: CDR1 WNHNN and CDR2 SYGVQD (reference sequence). The CDR3 sequence is CASSESASSYEQYF. The CDR3 DNA reads as TGCGCCAGCAGTGAGTCCGCTAGCTCCTACGAGCAGTACTTC.

This clonotype was observed at least ten times. The chain links TRBV12-3 or TRBV12-4 to TRBJ2-7; possible D gene TRBD2, 6 bases. The V end was cut by 3 bases, the J end by 6 bases, with 12 bases between. The CDR3 contains 13 residues. The CDR3 bases are TGTGCCAGCAGTTTGTTTTTGGGGGGCGAGCAGTACTTC. Translating it yields CASSLFLGGEQYF.

The V call is TRBV10-3, the J call TRBJ2-2, with 9 bases lining up with TRBD1. This CDR3 is built from 16 residues. Germline loops: CDR1 ENHRY, CDR2 SYGVKD. With 2 bases clipped from V and 5 bases from J, the junction kept 6 bases outside the gene matches. The CDR3 loop is CAISESIGQGTGELFF. The CDR3 bases are TGTGCCATCAGTGAGAGTATTGGACAGGGGACCGGGGAGCTGTTTTTT.

V gene TRBV6-2 or TRBV6-3 combines with J gene TRBJ2-1; tentative D call: TRBD2 (5 bases). Germline V gives CDR1 MNHEY, CDR2 SVGEGT. The CDR3 spans 13 residues. Trimming pared 6 bases from V and 4 bases from J, leaving 10 bases between. The CDR3 DNA reads TGTGCCAGCAGGCCGGACTGGTACAATGAGCAGTTCTTC. As protein: CASRPDWYNEQFF.

This clonotype was recorded at least ten times. The gene calls are TRBV5-5 and TRBJ1-1, with a tentative D call TRBD1 (5 bases). V was clipped by 3 bases and J by 0 bases, with 15 bases between them. The CDR3 length is 16 residues. Germline CDR1 SGHKS, CDR2 YYEKEE (reference sequence). In DNA form, the CDR3 reads TGTGCCAGCAGCTGGTTGGGGGGAGGGATGAACACTGAAGCTTTCTTT. Amino acid sequence: CASSWLGGGMNTEAFF.

The J gene is TRBJ2-1, the V gene TRBV12-3 or TRBV12-4, with 11 bases that match TRBD1. Germline trimming cut 6 bases from V and 8 bases from J; bases unmatched to any gene: 12. The CDR3 has 16 amino acids. CDR3 coding DNA: TGTGCCAGCAGCGAGAGCCGGGACAGGGGGGAGGATGAGCAGTTCTTC. This sequence encodes CASSESRDRGEDEQFF.

This clonotype was recorded many times. This chain uses TRBV7-2 with TRBJ2-2; D possibly corresponds to TRBD1 (6 bases). Trimming cost V 5 bases and J 5 bases, with 9 bases left between them. In germline, CDR1 is SGHTA, CDR2 FQGNSA. The CDR3 loop spans 13 amino acids. The CDR3 coding sequence is TGTGCCAGCAGCACAAGGGGGACCGGGGAGCTGTTTTTT. It codes for CASSTRGTGELFF.

The genes are TRBV9 and TRBJ1-1, with D possibly matching TRBD1 (5 bases). The CDR3 has 15 residues. Germline CDR1 SGDLS, CDR2 YYNGEE. V was pared by 4 bases and J by 4 bases, with 17 bases between. CDR3 sequence: CASSPRVREVTEAFF. DNA for the CDR3: TGTGCCAGCAGCCCACGGGTCAGGGAGGTCACTGAAGCTTTCTTT.

This clonotype was counted between two and nine times. V gene TRBV20-1 combines with J gene TRBJ1-4; no firm D call. The germline gives CDR1 DFQATT, CDR2 SNEGSKA (reference sequence). This CDR3 comprises 13 residues. With 6 bases removed from V and 5 bases from J, the gap between germline ends came to 13 bases. CDR3 sequence (DNA): TGCAGTGCAACAAGGGAACAAAATGAAAAACTGTTTTTT. This codes for CSATREQNEKLFF.

The chain employs TRBV20-1 and TRBJ2-1; TRBD2 aligns across 9 bases. The CDR3 consists of 18 residues. V shed 3 bases, J shed 8 bases, and the junction held 20 bases outside the gene matches. Germline V CDR1 and CDR2: DFQATT, SNEGSKA (reference sequence). Written as DNA, the CDR3 is TGCAGTGCTAGTACCCGAATTACTATGGCGGGGGGGTCCGATGAGCAGTTCTTC. It translates to CSASTRITMAGGSDEQFF.

This clonotype was observed many times. The chain uses TRBV11-2 and TRBJ1-2, with TRBD1 identical over 12 bases. The CDR3 sequence is 16 residues long. CDR1 is SGHAT and CDR2 is FQNNGV in the germline V gene. The V and J ends lost 1 base and 6 bases, in that order; junction bases with no gene match: 6. DNA for the CDR3: TGTGCCAGCAGCTTAGCCGGGACAGGGGGCATCGATGGCTACACCTTC. Protein: CASSLAGTGGIDGYTF.

Notes on this clonotype: Mismatch with germline at one junction end may stem from a read error. The genes are TRBV20-1 and TRBJ2-3, with D perhaps matching TRBD1 or TRBD2 (6 bases each). The CDR3 length is 13 residues. Germline CDR1 reads DFQATT; CDR2 reads SNEGSKA (reference sequence). Here the CDR3 reads CSARGGPADTQYF. The CDR3 coding sequence is TGCAGTGCAAGAGGGGGGCCTGCAGATACGCAGTATTTT.

The gene calls are TRBV6-5 and TRBJ2-3; D gene unclear. The V gene lost 0 bases and the J gene lost 4 bases, with 11 bases spanning the gap. There are 15 residues in the CDR3. The V gene's germline CDR1 is MNHEY and CDR2 SVGAGI. The CDR3 spells CASSYSGHRSDTQYF. The CDR3 coding sequence is TGTGCCAGCAGTTACTCGGGTCACCGTTCAGATACGCAGTATTTT.